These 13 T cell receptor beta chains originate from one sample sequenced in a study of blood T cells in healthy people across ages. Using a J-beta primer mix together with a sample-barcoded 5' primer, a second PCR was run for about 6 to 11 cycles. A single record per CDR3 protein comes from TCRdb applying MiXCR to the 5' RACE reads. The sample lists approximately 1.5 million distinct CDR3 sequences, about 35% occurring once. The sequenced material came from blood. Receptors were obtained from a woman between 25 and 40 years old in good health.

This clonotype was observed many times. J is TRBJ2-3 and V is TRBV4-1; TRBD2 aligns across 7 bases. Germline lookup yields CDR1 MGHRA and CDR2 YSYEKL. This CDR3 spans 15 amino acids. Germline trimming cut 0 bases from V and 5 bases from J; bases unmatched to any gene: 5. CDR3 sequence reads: CASSQDRREGDTQYF. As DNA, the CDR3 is TGCGCCAGCAGCCAAGATCGCAGGGAGGGAGATACGCAGTATTTT.

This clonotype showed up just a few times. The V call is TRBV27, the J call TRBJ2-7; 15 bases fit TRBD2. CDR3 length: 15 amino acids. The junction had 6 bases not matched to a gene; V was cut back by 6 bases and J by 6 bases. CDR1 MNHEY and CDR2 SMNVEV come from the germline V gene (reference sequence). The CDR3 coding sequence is TGTGCCAGCAGCATAGCGGGACTAGCGGGAGGCGAGCAGTACTTC. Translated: CASSIAGLAGGEQYF.

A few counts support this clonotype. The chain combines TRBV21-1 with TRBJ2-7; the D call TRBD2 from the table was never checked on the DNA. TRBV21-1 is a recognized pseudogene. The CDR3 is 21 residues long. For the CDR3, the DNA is TGTGCCAGCAGCAAAGTGGTCCCGGGACTAGCGGGGCCAACTCGGAACTACGAGCAGTACTTC. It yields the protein CASSKVVPGLAGPTRNYEQYF.

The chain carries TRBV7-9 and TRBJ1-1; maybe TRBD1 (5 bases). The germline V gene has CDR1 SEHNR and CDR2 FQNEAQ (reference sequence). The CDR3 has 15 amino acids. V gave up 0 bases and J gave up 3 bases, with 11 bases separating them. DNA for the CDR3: TGTGCCAGCAGCTTAGCGGGGGGGATGTACACTGAAGCTTTCTTT. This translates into CASSLAGGMYTEAFF. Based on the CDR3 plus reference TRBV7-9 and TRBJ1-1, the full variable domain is DTGVSQNPRHKITKRGQNVTFRCDPISEHNRLYWYRQTLGQGPEFLTYFQNEAQLEKSRLLSDRFSAERPKGSFSTLEIQRTEQGDSAMYLCASSLAGGMYTEAFFGQGTRLTVV.

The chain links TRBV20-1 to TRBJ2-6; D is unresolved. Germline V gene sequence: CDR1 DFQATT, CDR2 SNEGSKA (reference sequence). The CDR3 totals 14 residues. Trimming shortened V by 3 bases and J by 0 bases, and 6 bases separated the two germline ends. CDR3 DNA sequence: TGCAGTGCTAGTCTTAGCTCTGGGGCCAACGTCCTGACTTTC. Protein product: CSASLSSGANVLTF.

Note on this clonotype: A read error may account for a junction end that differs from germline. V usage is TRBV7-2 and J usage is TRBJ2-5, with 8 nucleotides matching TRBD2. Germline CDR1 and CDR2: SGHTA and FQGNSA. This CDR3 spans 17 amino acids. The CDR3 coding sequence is TGTGCCGGCAGCTTAGGGTTAGCGGGATTATGGGGGGAGACCCAGTACTTC. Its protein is CAGSLGLAGLWGETQYF.

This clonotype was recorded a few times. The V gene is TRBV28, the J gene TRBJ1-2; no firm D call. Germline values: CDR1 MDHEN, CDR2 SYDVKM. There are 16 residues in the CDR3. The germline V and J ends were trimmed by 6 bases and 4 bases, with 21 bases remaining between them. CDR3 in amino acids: CASSLKAPGRSYGYTF. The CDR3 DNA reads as TGTGCCAGCAGCCTAAAAGCTCCGGGCCGTTCCTATGGCTACACCTTC.

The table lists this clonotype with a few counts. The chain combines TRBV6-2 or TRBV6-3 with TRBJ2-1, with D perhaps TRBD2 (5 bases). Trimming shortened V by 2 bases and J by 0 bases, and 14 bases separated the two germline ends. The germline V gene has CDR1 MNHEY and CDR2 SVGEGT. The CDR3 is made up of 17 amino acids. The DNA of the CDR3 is TGTGCCAGCAGTTACGTCGGGGTTTCACGCTCCTACAATGAGCAGTTCTTC. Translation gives CASSYVGVSRSYNEQFF.

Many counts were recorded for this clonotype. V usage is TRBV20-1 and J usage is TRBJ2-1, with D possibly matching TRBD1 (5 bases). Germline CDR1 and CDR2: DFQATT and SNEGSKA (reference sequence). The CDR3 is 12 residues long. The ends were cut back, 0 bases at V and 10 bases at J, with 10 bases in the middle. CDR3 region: CSAREGLGEQFF. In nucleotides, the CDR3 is TGCAGTGCTAGAGAGGGGCTGGGGGAGCAGTTCTTC.

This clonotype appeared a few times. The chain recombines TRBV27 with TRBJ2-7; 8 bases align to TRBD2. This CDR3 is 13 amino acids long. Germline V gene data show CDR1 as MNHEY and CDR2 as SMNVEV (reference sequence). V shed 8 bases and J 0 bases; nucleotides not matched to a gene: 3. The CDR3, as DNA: TGTGCCAGCGCAAGCGGGGGCTCCTACGAGCAGTACTTC. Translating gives CASASGGSYEQYF.

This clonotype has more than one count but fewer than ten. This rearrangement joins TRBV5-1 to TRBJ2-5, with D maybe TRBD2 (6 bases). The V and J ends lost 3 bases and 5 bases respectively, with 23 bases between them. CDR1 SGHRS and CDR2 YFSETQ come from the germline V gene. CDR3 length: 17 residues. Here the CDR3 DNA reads TGCGCCAGCAGCTCGAACCCTTTTGACCCGGAGGGGGAGACCCAGTACTTC. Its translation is CASSSNPFDPEGETQYF. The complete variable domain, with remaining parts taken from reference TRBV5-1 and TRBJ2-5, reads KAGVTQTPRYLIKTRGQQVTLSCSPISGHRSVSWYQQTPGQGLQFLFEYFSETQRNKGNFPGRFSGRQFSNSRSEMNVSTLELGDSALYLCASSSNPFDPEGETQYFGPGTRLLVL.

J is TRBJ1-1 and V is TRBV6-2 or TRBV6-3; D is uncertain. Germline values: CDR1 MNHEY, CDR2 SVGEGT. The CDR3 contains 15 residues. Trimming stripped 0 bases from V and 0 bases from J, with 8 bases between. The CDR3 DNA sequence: TGTGCCAGCAGTTACTCGTGGGCAATGAACACTGAAGCTTTCTTT. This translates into CASSYSWAMNTEAFF.

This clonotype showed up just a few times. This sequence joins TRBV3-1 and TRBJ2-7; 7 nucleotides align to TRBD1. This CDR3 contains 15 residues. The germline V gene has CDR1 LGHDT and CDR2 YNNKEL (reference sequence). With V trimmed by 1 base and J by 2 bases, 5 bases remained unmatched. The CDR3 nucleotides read TGTGCCAGCAGCCAAGCCCCGGGACAGACCTACGAGCAGTACTTC. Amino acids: CASSQAPGQTYEQYF.